Below are 21 T cell receptor beta chains sequenced from a single sample in a study of blood T cells in healthy people across ages. The use of a sample-barcoded 5' primer and a J-beta primer mix characterized a second PCR of about 6 to 11 cycles. TCRdb re-called the 5' RACE reads with MiXCR, one entry per CDR3 protein. Here the sample spans fewer than 2,000,000 distinct CDR3 sequences, 30% to 40% being singletons. Sequenced material: blood. The receptors derive from a human donor in good health.

Comment on this clonotype: A read error may be the cause here, since a much bigger clone is one base away. The rearrangement joins TRBV29-1 to TRBJ2-7, with D perhaps matching TRBD1 or TRBD2 (5 bases each). Germline CDR1 and CDR2: SQVTM and ANQGSEA. V lost 3 bases and J lost 6, with 15 bases in between. The CDR3 runs to 13 residues. CDR3 in DNA: TGCAGCGTTGATACGGCAGGGACGAGCGAGCAGTACTTC. Protein sequence: CSVDTAGTSEQYF.

This clonotype was seen only a few times. The rearrangement uses TRBV12-3 or TRBV12-4 and TRBJ2-6; D unclear. Trimming cost V 1 base and J 1 base, with 8 bases left between them. The CDR3 has 16 residues. Here the CDR3 reads CASSLVGNSGANVLTF. CDR3 coding DNA: TGTGCCAGCAGTTTAGTAGGGAATTCTGGGGCCAACGTCCTGACTTTC.

The J gene is TRBJ1-5, the V gene TRBV7-2; the D is unclear. The CDR3 consists of 14 residues. V was clipped by 5 bases and J by 3 bases, with 11 bases between them. In germline, CDR1 is SGHTA, CDR2 FQGNSA. CDR3 in DNA: TGTGCCAGCAGCAAAATGACCTCCAATCAGCCCCAGCATTTT. Protein: CASSKMTSNQPQHF.

The rearrangement links TRBV28 to TRBJ2-3, with 10 bases lining up with TRBD2. The germline gives CDR1 MDHEN, CDR2 SYDVKM. J lost 4 bases, V lost 6 bases, and 13 bases had no gene match. The CDR3 contains 17 residues. The CDR3 loop reads CASRPLAGGRPSDTQYF. In DNA, the CDR3 is TGTGCCAGCAGGCCATTAGCGGGGGGCCGCCCCTCAGATACGCAGTATTTT.

This clonotype showed up just a few times. The chain links TRBV6-6 to TRBJ1-2, with a tentative D call TRBD1 (5 bases). The CDR3 totals 13 residues. Germline CDR1 is MNHNY and CDR2 is SVGAGI (reference sequence). Trimming shortened V by 6 bases and J by 8 bases, and 16 bases separated the two germline ends. The chain's CDR3 is CASSRDLPEGYTF. CDR3 in DNA: TGTGCCAGCAGCCGGGACCTCCCTGAGGGCTACACCTTC.

This clonotype was counted only a few times. The J gene is TRBJ1-6, the V gene TRBV4-3, with TRBD1 matching 7 bases. This CDR3 is built from 18 residues. Losses at the gene ends were 1 base for V and 11 bases for J; bases not matched to a gene: 17. CDR1 is LGHNA, CDR2 YSLEER, per germline. CDR3 DNA sequence: TGCGCCAGCAGCCAAGTGGGGAGGTGGCGACAGGGTGAAGCACCCCTCCACTTT. The encoded protein is CASSQVGRWRQGEAPLHF.

V gene TRBV9 combines with J gene TRBJ1-3; D is undetermined. The ends were cut back, 0 bases at V and 2 bases at J, with 9 bases in the middle. This CDR3 is 15 amino acids long. Germline values: CDR1 SGDLS, CDR2 YYNGEE. DNA of the CDR3: TGTGCCAGCAGCGTAGACCCGGGAGCTGGAAACACCATATATTTT. Encoded protein: CASSVDPGAGNTIYF.

This chain links TRBV7-3 with TRBJ2-1; a weak D match, TRBD1 (7 bases). Trimming cost V 1 base and J 6 bases, with 22 bases left between them. The CDR3 consists of 18 residues. Germline values: CDR1 SGHTA, CDR2 FQGTGA. In DNA, the CDR3 is TGTGCCAGCAGCTTAAATTTTGGAGGGGGCAGGGGCAGCAATGAGCAGTTCTTC. Its translation: CASSLNFGGGRGSNEQFF.

The V and J genes are TRBV6-5 and TRBJ2-7, with D uncertain. The germline CDR1 and CDR2 sequences are MNHEY and SVGAGI. CDR3 length: 14 amino acids. V lost 5 bases to trimming and J lost 3 bases, with 14 bases between them. The CDR3 region is CASSPTATGYEQYF. The CDR3 DNA is TGTGCCAGCAGTCCTACAGCGACGGGCTACGAGCAGTACTTC.

This clonotype was detected a few times. This chain uses TRBV11-2 with TRBJ1-5, with D hard to call. Germline V gene lookup returns CDR1 SGHAT and CDR2 FQNNGV. V lost 3 bases and J 7 bases, leaving 10 bases between the germline ends. The CDR3 is made up of 13 amino acids. CDR3 sequence reads: CASSFLPGQPQHF. The CDR3 nucleotides are TGTGCCAGCAGCTTTCTACCCGGCCAGCCCCAGCATTTT.

The chain couples TRBV12-3 or TRBV12-4 to TRBJ2-4; a possible D gene is TRBD2 (6 bases). This CDR3 comprises 18 residues. The V gene lost 0 bases and the J gene lost 0 bases, with 15 bases spanning the gap. DNA of the CDR3: TGTGCCAGCAGTTTAGCTTTCGGGGGTTTCCTAGCCAAAAACATTCAGTACTTC. Protein product: CASSLAFGGFLAKNIQYF.

This clonotype was seen more than once but under ten times. This sequence joins TRBV7-2 and TRBJ1-2; D is ambiguous. V lost 4 bases to trimming and J lost 7 bases, with 16 bases between them. The V gene's germline CDR1 is SGHTA and CDR2 FQGNSA. There are 14 residues in the CDR3. The CDR3 DNA follows: TGTGCCAGCAGCTCCTTCTCCGGGAATACTGGCTACACCTTC. Amino acid sequence: CASSSFSGNTGYTF.

The chain links TRBV6-2 or TRBV6-3 to TRBJ2-3; TRBD2 matches at 12 bases. The CDR3 runs 16 residues. Germline CDR1 reads MNHEY; CDR2 reads SVGEGT. The V segment lost 5 bases and the J segment 5 bases; nucleotides outside the gene matches: 8. CDR3 bases: TGTGCCAGCAGTCTCCGGACTAGCGGGGTTCTAGATACGCAGTATTTT. Its protein product is CASSLRTSGVLDTQYF.

This clonotype was found a few times. The chain carries TRBV9 and TRBJ2-7; 8 bases map to TRBD1. There are 14 residues in the CDR3. Looked up from germline, CDR1 is SGDLS and CDR2 is YYNGEE. Trimming removed 3 bases from V and 2 bases from J; junction bases left unmatched: 4. The chain's CDR3 is CASSGRQGTYEQYF. In DNA, the CDR3 is TGTGCCAGCAGCGGACGACAGGGGACCTACGAGCAGTACTTC.

V gene TRBV20-1 combines with J gene TRBJ2-1, with D perhaps matching TRBD2 (7 bases). CDR1 is DFQATT, CDR2 SNEGSKA, per germline (reference sequence). There are 14 residues in the CDR3. V lost 4 bases to trimming and J lost 4 bases, with 14 bases between them. CDR3 nucleotide sequence: TGCAGTGCTATGAGGGGGGGGGCTTACAATGAGCAGTTCTTC. The encoded protein is CSAMRGGAYNEQFF.

This chain links TRBV5-1 with TRBJ2-5, with a weak D call TRBD2 (6 bases). Deletions cut 5 bases from V and 4 bases from J, with 15 bases between. The germline V gene encodes CDR1 SGHRS and CDR2 YFSETQ. The CDR3 totals 14 residues. CDR3 nucleotides: TGCGCCAGCAGTCCCTCGGGGGAGGCAGAGACCCAGTACTTC. It translates to CASSPSGEAETQYF. The full variable domain, rest sourced from reference TRBV5-1 and TRBJ2-5, is KAGVTQTPRYLIKTRGQQVTLSCSPISGHRSVSWYQQTPGQGLQFLFEYFSETQRNKGNFPGRFSGRQFSNSRSEMNVSTLELGDSALYLCASSPSGEAETQYFGPGTRLLVL.

The V call is TRBV20-1, the J call TRBJ2-1; tentatively, D is TRBD1 (6 bases). Germline-derived CDR1 and CDR2 are DFQATT and SNEGSKA (reference sequence). V shed 8 bases and J shed 6 bases, with 17 bases lying between them. The length of the CDR3 is 13 residues. The CDR3 DNA reads as TGCAGTATTTCTCAGGGGACCCTCAATGAGCAGTTCTTC. This codes for CSISQGTLNEQFF.

This clonotype turned up a few times. The V call is TRBV12-3 or TRBV12-4, the J call TRBJ1-2; the D is unclear. CDR3 size: 13 residues. The V end was cut by 5 bases, the J end by 2 bases, with 9 bases between. The CDR3 nucleotides read TGTGCCAGCAGTCGTTCAAGGAACTATGGCTACACCTTC. The encoded protein is CASSRSRNYGYTF.

The V call is TRBV4-1, the J call TRBJ2-7, with 13 bases aligning to TRBD2. The V gene end was trimmed by 3 bases and the J gene end by 0 bases; junction bases not matched to a gene: 11. The germline CDR1 and CDR2 sequences are MGHRA and YSYEKL. This CDR3 has 19 residues. The CDR3 DNA reads as TGCGCCAGCAGCCACCAGGGACTAGCGGGGTTTGGACGCTCCTACGAGCAGTACTTC. It codes for CASSHQGLAGFGRSYEQYF.

The chain recombines TRBV9 with TRBJ2-5, with 13 positions matching TRBD2. Germline CDR1 and CDR2: SGDLS and YYNGEE. The CDR3 consists of 16 residues. Losses at the gene ends were 2 bases for V and 5 bases for J; bases not matched to a gene: 6. As DNA, the CDR3 is TGTGCCAGCAGCGTCACCGGGACTAGCGGGGTGGAGACCCAGTACTTC. Encoded protein: CASSVTGTSGVETQYF.

V is TRBV7-8 and J is TRBJ1-2; no firm D call. In germline, CDR1 is SGHVS, CDR2 FQNEAQ. V was cut by 1 base and J by 4 bases, with 16 bases left in between. The CDR3 totals 16 residues. The CDR3 DNA sequence: TGTGCCAGCAGCTTAGAGGTAGAGGTCGGAGTCTATGGCTACACCTTC. It translates to CASSLEVEVGVYGYTF.